Presented here are 9 T cell receptor beta chains from one specimen sequenced in a study of cytomegalovirus exposure and HLA in healthy donors. Primers for the PCR totalled 60 Vbeta and 13 Jbeta. Measured with immunoSEQ multiplex PCR; TCRdb has only the in-frame clones, and not every one. The table lists about 130,000 clones, 70% to 85% of them singletons. Sequencing input: PBMCs. Receptors originate from a woman aged 45-65 years in good health and CMV-seronegative.

The chain uses TRBV2 and TRBJ2-1; 12 bases fit TRBD2. With 7 bases clipped from V and 6 bases from J, the junction kept 7 bases outside the gene matches. CDR1 SNHLY and CDR2 FYNNEI come from the germline V gene. The CDR3 runs to 15 residues. The CDR3 protein is CASTETSGSPNEQFF. The DNA of the CDR3 is TGTGCCAGCACCGAGACTAGCGGGAGTCCCAATGAGCAGTTCTTC.

The V gene is TRBV19, the J gene TRBJ2-1; TRBD1 agrees at 10 bases. V lost 3 bases, J lost 5 bases, and 7 bases stayed unmatched. This CDR3 spans 16 amino acids. Germline V gene sequence: CDR1 LNHDA, CDR2 SQIVND (reference sequence). The CDR3 DNA follows: TGTGCCAGTAGTATTCCTTCCGGGACAGGGGACAATGAGCAGTTCTTC. Its translation is CASSIPSGTGDNEQFF.

The chain uses TRBV2 and TRBJ2-1, with TRBD1 identical over 8 bases. CDR3 length: 14 residues. Germline CDR1 SNHLY, CDR2 FYNNEI. The V gene end was trimmed by 4 bases and the J gene end by 6 bases; junction bases not matched to a gene: 5. CDR3 DNA sequence: TGTGCCAGCAGTGTGGTCGGGACAGGCAATGAGCAGTTCTTC. Its protein is CASSVVGTGNEQFF.

The V call is TRBV7-9, the J call TRBJ1-4; D may be TRBD1 (5 bases). Deletions cut 6 bases from V and 5 bases from J, with 16 bases between. Germline lookup yields CDR1 SEHNR and CDR2 FQNEAQ (reference sequence). This CDR3 spans 15 amino acids. CDR3 sequence reads: CASSFTGLTNEKLFF. Here the CDR3 DNA reads TGTGCCAGCAGTTTCACGGGACTGACAAATGAAAAACTGTTTTTT.

The chain carries TRBV28 and TRBJ2-3; 8 bases align to TRBD2. The ends lost 4 bases at V and 2 bases at J; junction bases unmatched: 11. CDR3 size: 17 residues. Per the germline V gene, CDR1 is MDHEN and CDR2 is SYDVKM. CDR3 region: CASSSSFGLASTDTQYF. The CDR3 DNA reads TGTGCCAGCAGTTCTTCATTCGGACTAGCTTCCACAGATACGCAGTATTTT.

The J gene is TRBJ2-7, the V gene TRBV19, with 8 bases aligning to TRBD1. The CDR3 is made up of 15 amino acids. In germline, CDR1 is LNHDA, CDR2 SQIVND (reference sequence). V lost 1 base and J lost 3; bases outside the gene matches: 5. This CDR3 reads CASSIGGTGVYEQYF. CDR3 nucleotides: TGTGCCAGTAGTATAGGCGGGACAGGCGTCTACGAGCAGTACTTC.

The chain recombines TRBV25-1 with TRBJ2-3; D is perhaps TRBD2 (5 bases). Germline V gives CDR1 MGHDK, CDR2 SYGVNS. The V and J ends lost 7 bases and 4 bases respectively, with 12 bases between them. This CDR3 is built from 13 residues. CDR3 DNA sequence: TGTGCCAGCAAAGCGGTGGGGTCAGATACGCAGTATTTT. Protein sequence: CASKAVGSDTQYF.

This chain links TRBV11-2 with TRBJ1-2; D perhaps matches TRBD1 (5 bases). The germline V gene has CDR1 SGHAT and CDR2 FQNNGV. Deletions cut 4 bases from V and 6 bases from J, with 12 bases between. The CDR3 spans 13 residues. Written as DNA, the CDR3 is TGTGCCAGCAGCTCCAGGGATATCAATGGCTACACCTTC. This encodes CASSSRDINGYTF. Full variable domain (remainder filled in from reference TRBV11-2 and TRBJ1-2): EAGVAQSPRYKIIEKRQSVAFWCNPISGHATLYWYQQILGQGPKLLIQFQNNGVVDDSQLPKDRFSAERLKGVDSTLKIQPAKLEDSAVYLCASSSRDINGYTFGSGTRLTVV.

This clone was seen only a few times. V gene TRBV10-3 combines with J gene TRBJ1-1; 9 bases agree with TRBD1. V shed 10 bases, J shed 3 bases, and the junction held 6 bases outside the gene matches. The CDR3 extends over 13 amino acids. Germline V CDR1 and CDR2: ENHRY, SYGVKD. This CDR3 reads CATHRDRDTEAFF. CDR3 nucleotides: TGTGCCACCCACCGGGACAGGGACACTGAAGCTTTCTTT.